The next 5 T cell receptor beta chains were all read from a single sample in a study of OX40 agonist ivuxolimab in advanced cancers. Profiling relied on immunoSEQ multiplex PCR, and the TCRdb table lists in-frame clones only, not all of them. The sample holds 31,000 or so clones; more than 75% are singletons and the top ten take approximately 32%. Here the sequenced sample was CD4+ or CD8+ T cells sorted from blood, taken in a trial of the OX40 agonist ivuxolimab. These receptors came from an adult with an advanced solid tumor such as melanoma, head and neck, liver or kidney cancer.

The count of this clone is one. The chain recombines TRBV5-1 with TRBJ1-3; no clear D. The V gene lost 5 bases and the J gene lost 0 bases, with 12 bases spanning the gap. The CDR3 covers 15 residues. Germline CDR1 reads SGHRS; CDR2 reads YFSETQ. CDR3 protein: CASRLGPGSGNTIYF. The CDR3 region has the DNA TGCGCCAGCAGACTCGGGCCGGGCTCTGGAAACACCATATATTTT.

V and J are TRBV7-9 and TRBJ2-4, with D possibly matching TRBD1 (5 bases). The germline V and J ends were trimmed by 5 bases and 0 bases, with 11 bases remaining between them. Germline V gene lookup returns CDR1 SEHNR and CDR2 FQNEAQ (reference sequence). This CDR3 is built from 15 residues. This CDR3 is CASSLLTEAKNIQYF. The CDR3 DNA follows: TGTGCCAGCAGCCTATTGACAGAAGCCAAAAACATTCAGTACTTC.

V usage is TRBV18 and J usage is TRBJ1-2; no clear D. V was trimmed by 6 bases and J by 1 base, leaving 15 bases between them. The CDR3 runs to 15 residues. The germline gives CDR1 KGHSH, CDR2 LQKENI. In nucleotides, the CDR3 is TGTGCCAGCTCCCCAAGCCTGGGGATTAACTATGGCTACACCTTC. The encoded protein is CASSPSLGINYGYTF.

The chain carries TRBV27 and TRBJ2-6; 11 nucleotides agree with TRBD1. V shed 6 bases and J 2 bases; nucleotides not matched to a gene: 18. CDR3 length: 21 amino acids. Germline CDR1 and CDR2: MNHEY and SMNVEV (reference sequence). The CDR3 region is CASSDWTGGVLEDAGANVLTF. Here the CDR3 DNA reads TGTGCCAGCAGCGATTGGACAGGGGGCGTTCTTGAAGATGCTGGGGCCAACGTCCTGACTTTC.

This clone was detected once. The rearrangement links TRBV28 to TRBJ2-5; 8 nucleotides align to TRBD1. CDR1 and CDR2 (germline): MDHEN, SYDVKM. The trim removed 6 bases at V and 4 bases at J, leaving 10 bases unmatched. This CDR3 is 15 amino acids long. The CDR3 sequence is CASRQGQEFGETQYF. The DNA for the CDR3 is TGTGCCAGCAGACAGGGACAGGAATTTGGAGAGACCCAGTACTTC.